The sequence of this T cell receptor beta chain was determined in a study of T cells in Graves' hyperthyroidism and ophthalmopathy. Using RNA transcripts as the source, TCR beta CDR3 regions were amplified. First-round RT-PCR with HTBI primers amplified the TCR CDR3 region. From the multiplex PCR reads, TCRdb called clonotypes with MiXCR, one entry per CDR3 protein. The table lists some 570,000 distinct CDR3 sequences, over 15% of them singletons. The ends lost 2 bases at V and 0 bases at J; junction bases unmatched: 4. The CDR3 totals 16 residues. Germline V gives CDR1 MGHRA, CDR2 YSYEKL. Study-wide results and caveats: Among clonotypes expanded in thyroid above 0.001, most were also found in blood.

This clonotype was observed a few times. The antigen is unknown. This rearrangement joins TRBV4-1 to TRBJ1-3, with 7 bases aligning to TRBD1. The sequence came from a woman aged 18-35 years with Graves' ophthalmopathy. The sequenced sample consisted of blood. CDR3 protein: CASSQPRDSSGNTIYF. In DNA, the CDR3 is TGCGCCAGCAGCCAACCGAGGGACAGCTCTGGAAACACCATATATTTT.